The 18 T cell receptor beta chains presented below share a single source sample, sequenced in a study of shared clonotypes between healthy human individuals. Profiled with immunoSEQ multiplex PCR; TCRdb holds only in-frame clones, not every one. The data show about 1.1 million clones, with approximately 75% seen just once and 0.89% held by the top ten. Sequenced input: memory CD4+ T cells from PBMCs. This sample's subset: CD45RA-negative fraction. Source of these receptors: a man between 18 and 35 years old in good health. Some clones in this sample may be carry-over from other donors' samples.

This chain connects TRBV20-1 to TRBJ2-5; TRBD2 might be the D (5 bases). The CDR3 has 11 amino acids. Germline values: CDR1 DFQATT, CDR2 SNEGSKA (reference sequence). V lost 6 bases to trimming and J lost 4 bases, with 9 bases between them. The CDR3 nucleotides are TGCAGTGCCGCGGGTAGAGAGACCCAGTACTTC. It specifies CSAAGRETQYF.

CDR3 protein: CAWSVRGSTDTQYF. The CDR3 DNA follows: TGTGCCTGGAGTGTCAGGGGAAGCACAGATACGCAGTATTTT. The V and J genes are TRBV30 and TRBJ2-3; tentative D call: TRBD1 (6 bases). Germline V gives CDR1 GTSNPN, CDR2 SVGIG (reference sequence). With 0 bases removed from V and 0 bases from J, the gap between germline ends came to 7 bases. CDR3 length equals 14 residues.

Here the CDR3 reads CAWSVTTGVGHEQYF. The DNA of the CDR3 is TGTGCCTGGAGTGTAACTACAGGGGTAGGGCACGAGCAGTACTTC. J is TRBJ2-7 and V is TRBV30, with TRBD1 identical over 7 bases. The length of the CDR3 is 15 residues. CDR1 and CDR2 from the germline V gene are GTSNPN and SVGIG (reference sequence). V was clipped by 0 bases and J by 5 bases; unmatched bases: 10.

The chain carries TRBV4-1 and TRBJ2-1, with D perhaps matching TRBD1 or TRBD2 (5 bases each). V lost 0 bases and J lost 9, with 18 bases in between. Germline CDR1 MGHRA, CDR2 YSYEKL. This CDR3 is built from 16 residues. CDR3 residues: CASSQEIGTLAFEQFF. The DNA of the CDR3 is TGCGCCAGCAGCCAAGAGATAGGGACCTTAGCTTTTGAGCAGTTCTTC.

This sequence joins TRBV5-4 and TRBJ2-5, with D perhaps given as TRBD1 or TRBD2 (5 bases each). Germline CDR1 and CDR2: SGHNT and YYREEE (reference sequence). This CDR3 spans 15 amino acids. V dropped 4 bases and J dropped 1 base, with 14 bases sitting between them. CDR3 sequence reads: CASSRSGLVQETQYF. The CDR3 DNA follows: TGTGCCAGCAGCCGTTCGGGGCTGGTCCAAGAGACCCAGTACTTC.

V is TRBV7-9 and J is TRBJ2-3; D is unresolved. The CDR3 totals 18 residues. The germline CDR1 and CDR2 sequences are SEHNR and FQNEAQ (reference sequence). Trimming left V 4 bases short and J 0 bases short, with 20 bases between. This chain's CDR3 is CASSSRAGTRRSTDTQYF. Written as DNA, the CDR3 is TGTGCCAGCAGCTCTAGGGCCGGCACCCGGCGCAGCACAGATACGCAGTATTTT.

Here the CDR3 reads CASSLVPGQGGVEAFF. CDR3 sequence (DNA): TGTGCCAGCAGCTTAGTCCCTGGACAGGGGGGGGTTGAAGCTTTCTTT. This chain joins TRBV11-2 and TRBJ1-1; TRBD1 agrees at 10 bases. The CDR3 runs 16 residues. Germline CDR1 and CDR2: SGHAT and FQNNGV. With 1 base clipped from V and 7 bases from J, the junction kept 9 bases outside the gene matches.

The CDR3 DNA reads as TGTGCCAGTAGTAACACCGGGACAGGGATGGGCTATGGCTACACCTTC. Its protein product is CASSNTGTGMGYGYTF. The V call is TRBV19, the J call TRBJ1-2, with 9 bases lining up with TRBD1. The germline V gene has CDR1 LNHDA and CDR2 SQIVND (reference sequence). V lost 4 bases, J lost 4 bases, and 10 bases stayed unmatched. This CDR3 region has 16 residues.

The chain recombines TRBV18 with TRBJ2-2; D unclear. CDR3 length equals 15 residues. V was cut by 2 bases and J by 0 bases, with 7 bases left in between. Per germline, CDR1 KGHSH and CDR2 LQKENI. The CDR3 reads CASSPAGPNTGELFF. The DNA for the CDR3 is TGTGCCAGCTCACCAGCAGGTCCGAACACCGGGGAGCTGTTTTTT.

With respect to this clone: Other DNA sequences in this specimen translate into the identical CDR3. J is TRBJ1-1 and V is TRBV6-1; 8 bases are a match to TRBD1. This CDR3 comprises 14 residues. Trimming took 6 bases from V and 4 from J; bases not matched to a gene: 7. Germline CDR1 is MNHNS and CDR2 is SASEGT. The CDR3 nucleotides are TGTGCCAGCAGCGCGCAGGGGGCAGGCACTGAAGCTTTCTTT. It is translated as CASSAQGAGTEAFF.

With regard to this clone: The same CDR3 also results from other DNA sequences found in this sample. The chain employs TRBV7-2 and TRBJ2-3, with 14 bases matching TRBD2. The V segment lost 5 bases and the J segment 3 bases; nucleotides outside the gene matches: 4. The germline V gene encodes CDR1 SGHTA and CDR2 FQGNSA. The CDR3 is 16 amino acids. CDR3 coding DNA: TGTGCCAGCAGCCTCCGACTAGCGGGAGGGACAGATACGCAGTATTTT. Protein: CASSLRLAGGTDTQYF.

CDR3 residues: CASSYRGQQPQHF. The CDR3 nucleotides read TGTGCCAGCAGTTACAGGGGGCAGCAGCCCCAGCATTTT. The V gene is TRBV6-5, the J gene TRBJ1-5; 7 bases map to TRBD1. The V and J ends lost 2 bases and 7 bases, in that order; junction bases with no gene match: 2. There are 13 residues in the CDR3. The germline V gene has CDR1 MNHEY and CDR2 SVGAGI.

The chain links TRBV28 to TRBJ1-2; 10 positions agree with TRBD1. CDR1 and CDR2 from the germline V gene are MDHEN and SYDVKM. This CDR3 is built from 15 residues. J lost 4 bases, V lost 4 bases, and 6 bases had no gene match. CDR3 region: CASSSTGQGFYGYTF. CDR3 nucleotide sequence: TGTGCCAGCAGTTCGACGGGACAGGGGTTCTATGGCTACACCTTC.

The J gene is TRBJ2-7, the V gene TRBV7-8; 8 bases fit TRBD2. The CDR3 covers 16 residues. Germline lookup yields CDR1 SGHVS and CDR2 FQNEAQ. J lost 3 bases, V lost 4 bases, and 11 bases had no gene match. The CDR3 region is CASSSSRTSRYYEQYF. The CDR3 DNA reads as TGTGCCAGCAGCTCGAGCCGGACTAGCCGATACTACGAGCAGTACTTC.

The chain uses TRBV28 and TRBJ1-1; D ambiguous. Germline V CDR1 and CDR2: MDHEN, SYDVKM. Trimming removed 2 bases from V and 3 bases from J, with 10 bases in between. This CDR3 contains 14 residues. The CDR3 protein is CASSLPPTDTEAFF. The DNA for the CDR3 is TGTGCCAGCAGTTTACCCCCTACGGACACTGAAGCTTTCTTT.

V usage is TRBV5-1 and J usage is TRBJ2-1; 9 bases map to TRBD1. After removal of 5 bases from V and 3 bases from J, the junction contained 3 bases not matched to a gene. The length of the CDR3 is 14 residues. Germline V gene data show CDR1 as SGHRS and CDR2 as YFSETQ. CDR3 sequence (DNA): TGCGCCAGCAGTAAGGGACAGGGCTACAATGAGCAGTTCTTC. Protein product: CASSKGQGYNEQFF.

Remarks on this clone: This likely came from a read error, as a far larger clone is one base away. This chain joins TRBV25-1 and TRBJ2-5, with TRBD1 as a possible D gene (7 bases). V lost 3 bases and J 4 bases, leaving 15 bases between the germline ends. Per the germline V gene, CDR1 is MGHDK and CDR2 is SYGVNS. CDR3 length: 15 residues. The CDR3 sequence is CASSDLGQRVETQYF. As DNA, the CDR3 is TGTGCCAGCAGTGATCTGGGACAGCGGGTAGAGACCCAGTACTTC.

The chain has TRBV15 and TRBJ1-3; D may be TRBD1 (6 bases). The CDR3 has 13 amino acids. Germline V gene lookup returns CDR1 LNHNV and CDR2 YYDKDF (reference sequence). V was trimmed by 9 bases and J by 3 bases, leaving 12 bases between them. The CDR3 loop is CATAGDLGNTIYF. Here the CDR3 DNA reads TGTGCCACGGCAGGGGACCTTGGAAACACCATATATTTT. Full variable domain (remainder filled in from reference TRBV15 and TRBJ1-3): DAMVIQNPRYQVTQFGKPVTLSCSQTLNHNVMYWYQQKSSQAPKLLFHYYDKDFNNEADTPDNFQSRRPNTSFCFLDIRSPGLGDTAMYLCATAGDLGNTIYFGEGSWLTVV.